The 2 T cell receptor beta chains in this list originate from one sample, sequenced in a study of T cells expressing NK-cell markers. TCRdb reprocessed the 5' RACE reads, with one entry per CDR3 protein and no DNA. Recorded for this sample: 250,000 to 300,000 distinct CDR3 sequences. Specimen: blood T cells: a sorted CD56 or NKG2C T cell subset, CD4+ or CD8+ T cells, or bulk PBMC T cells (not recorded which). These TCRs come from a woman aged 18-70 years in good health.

This CDR3 reads CASSGTGLKGGNTIYF. The rearrangement uses TRBV5-6 and TRBJ1-3. The CDR3 extends over 16 amino acids. Per the germline V gene, CDR1 is SGHDT and CDR2 is YYEEEE.

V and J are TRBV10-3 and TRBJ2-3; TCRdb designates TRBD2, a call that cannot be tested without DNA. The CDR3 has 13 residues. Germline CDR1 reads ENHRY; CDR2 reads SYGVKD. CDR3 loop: CAISEGPTDTQYF.